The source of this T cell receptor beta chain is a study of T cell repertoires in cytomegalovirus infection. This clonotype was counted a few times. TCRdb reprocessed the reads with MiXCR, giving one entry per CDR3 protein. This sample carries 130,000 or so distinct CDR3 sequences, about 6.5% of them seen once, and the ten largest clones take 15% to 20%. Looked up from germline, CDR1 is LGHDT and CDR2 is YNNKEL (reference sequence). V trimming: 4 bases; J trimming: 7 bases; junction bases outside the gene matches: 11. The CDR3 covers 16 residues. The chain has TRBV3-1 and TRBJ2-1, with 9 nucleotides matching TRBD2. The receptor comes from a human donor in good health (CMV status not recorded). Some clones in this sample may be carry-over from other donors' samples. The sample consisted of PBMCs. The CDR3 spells CASSPGPAGGPNEQFF. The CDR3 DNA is TGTGCCAGCAGCCCAGGCCCCGCGGGGGGGCCGAATGAGCAGTTCTTC.